Listed here are 5 T cell receptor beta chains from one sample, sequenced in a study of T cells in Graves' hyperthyroidism and ophthalmopathy. TCR beta CDR3 regions were amplified from RNA. The HTBI primer set served for first-round RT-PCR of the TCR CDR3. One entry per CDR3 protein, called by TCRdb with MiXCR from the multiplex PCR reads. The sample holds approximately 380,000 distinct CDR3 sequences, about 14% seen once. Sequencing was done on a sample of blood. The receptors come from a man aged 50-59 years with Graves' ophthalmopathy.

This clonotype was picked up a small number of times. This rearrangement joins TRBV7-2 to TRBJ2-7; 11 bases are shared with TRBD1. Trimming at V came to 5 bases and at J to 5 bases, leaving 5 bases not matched to a gene. Germline CDR1 SGHTA, CDR2 FQGNSA. The CDR3 covers 14 residues. CDR3 amino acids: CASSPWTGGNEQYF. The CDR3 DNA follows: TGTGCCAGCAGCCCGTGGACAGGGGGCAACGAGCAGTACTTC.

This clonotype was detected ten times or more. The chain is built from TRBV28 and TRBJ1-2; 8 bases agree with TRBD1. V shed 6 bases, J shed 5 bases, and the junction held 11 bases outside the gene matches. The CDR3 extends over 15 amino acids. Germline V CDR1 and CDR2: MDHEN, SYDVKM. The DNA of the CDR3 is TGTGCCAGCAGCTTAGCTGGGACAGGCCAGTATGGCTACACCTTC. It encodes CASSLAGTGQYGYTF.

This chain connects TRBV12-3 or TRBV12-4 to TRBJ1-2; a possible D gene is TRBD1 (5 bases). The V gene lost 3 bases and the J gene lost 2 bases, with 13 bases spanning the gap. This CDR3 contains 15 residues. As DNA, the CDR3 is TGTGCCAGCAGTTTCCTTGGGGGACCGAACTATGGCTACACCTTC. It codes for CASSFLGGPNYGYTF.

This CDR3 is CASSSGGKNIQYF. CDR3 DNA sequence: TGTGCCAGCAGTTCGGGAGGCAAAAACATTCAGTACTTC. The chain employs TRBV28 and TRBJ2-4; 7 bases fit TRBD2. In germline, CDR1 is MDHEN, CDR2 SYDVKM. The CDR3 runs to 13 residues. After removal of 4 bases from V and 3 bases from J, the junction contained 0 bases not matched to a gene.

This clonotype was detected only a few times. This chain uses TRBV20-1 with TRBJ2-4, with D tentatively TRBD1 (5 bases). CDR3 length: 17 residues. The V and J ends lost 3 bases and 0 bases respectively, with 18 bases between them. Per germline, CDR1 DFQATT and CDR2 SNEGSKA (reference sequence). This CDR3 reads CSARDNRVNLAKNIQYF. In nucleotides, the CDR3 is TGCAGTGCTAGGGACAACAGAGTAAACCTAGCCAAAAACATTCAGTACTTC.